This T cell receptor (beta chain) was sequenced during a study of shared clonotypes between healthy human individuals. Findings and limits, study-wide: Memory subsets had estimated richness that was generally smaller than that of naive subsets. Four donors showed sharing of approximately 5% of naive CD4 clonotypes.

This clone has only a few counts. What it recognizes is unknown. The same CDR3 also results from other DNA sequences found in this sample. V was cut by 4 bases and J by 0 bases, with 12 bases left in between. CDR1 and CDR2 (germline): SGDLS, YYNGEE. The CDR3 length is 15 residues. Only in-frame clones appear in the TCRdb table, and some are missing; sequencing was by immunoSEQ multiplex PCR. The sample has around 1,100,000 clones; 60% to 85% are singletons. This sequence originates from a man between 18 and 29 years old in good health. Some clones in this sample may be carry-over from other donors' samples. The gene calls are TRBV9 and TRBJ2-3, with TRBD1 as a possible D gene (6 bases). Sequencing was carried out using memory CD4+ T cells from PBMCs. This sample's subset: CD45RA-negative fraction. In DNA form, the CDR3 reads TGTGCCAGCAGCCCTAGGACAGCTAGCACAGATACGCAGTATTTT. Encoded protein: CASSPRTASTDTQYF.